These 25 T cell receptor beta chains were all obtained from the same sample, sequenced in a study of tissue T cells after allogeneic stem cell transplantation. Sequenced by immunoSEQ multiplex PCR; TCRdb stores in-frame clones only, minus some. The repertoire has a few thousand clones, 51% of them found once; the top ten carry 30% to 45%. Specified time point: mouse harvest day 14 after allogeneic transplant. The graft held 10^6 splenic CD5+ T cells and 10^7 T-cell-depleted bone marrow cells. The specimen sequenced was lymph node tissue. These receptors were obtained from a female BALB/c mouse given C57BL/6 T cells with graft-versus-host disease after an allogeneic hematopoietic cell transplant.

Regarding this clone: Genes and germline are mouse. The read falls 1 residue short of the CDR3 end, and the missing part is taken from the germline J gene. The rearrangement uses TRBV12-2 and TRBJ2-7, with TRBD2 matching over 9 bases. The CDR3 totals 12 residues. V lost 4 bases, J lost 6 bases, and 3 bases stayed unmatched. CDR1 and CDR2 from the germline V gene are SGHLS and HYDKME. The sequenced part of the CDR3 DNA is TGTGCCAGCTCGGGACTGGGAGGTGAACAGTAC. Translating it yields CASSGLGGEQY. The entire CDR3 sequence reads CASSGLGGEQYF.

Comment on this clone: Mouse gene names apply. From the germline J gene comes the end of the CDR3, since the read stops 1 residue before it. This chain joins TRBV26 and TRBJ2-5; D remains ambiguous. With 6 bases removed from V and 1 base from J, the gap between germline ends came to 5 bases. This CDR3 spans 12 amino acids. CDR1 and CDR2 from the germline V gene are KGHPV and FQNQEV (reference sequence). The CDR3 is CASSWYQDTQYF. The sequenced part of the CDR3 DNA is TGTGCCAGCAGCTGGTACCAAGACACCCAGTAC. Supplemented by reference TRBV26 and TRBJ2-5, the full variable domain reads NSKVIQTPRYLVKGQGQKAKMRCIPEKGHPVVFWYQQNKNNEFKFLINFQNQEVLQQIDMTEKRFSAECPSNSPCSLEIQSSEAGDSALYLCASSWYQDTQYFGPGTRLLVL.

About this clone: Each gene name is a mouse one. The CDR3 extends 1 residue past the end of the read, so its final part is completed from the germline J gene. V and J are TRBV31 and TRBJ2-4, with D perhaps TRBD2 (5 bases). The germline V gene encodes CDR1 GKSSPN and CDR2 SITVG. V lost 3 bases to trimming and J lost 0 bases, with 7 bases between them. CDR3 length equals 13 residues. The CDR3 reads CAWRDFSQNTLYF. CDR3 DNA (partial): TGTGCCTGGAGGGACTTTAGTCAAAACACCTTGTAC.

Remarks on this clone: The germline and genes are mouse ones. Read coverage stops 1 residue before the CDR3 terminus; the germline J gene supplies the remainder. The chain carries TRBV12-1 and TRBJ2-3, with 10 nucleotides matching TRBD2. Germline V gives CDR1 SGHSN, CDR2 HYEKVE. This CDR3 contains 15 residues. J was trimmed by 1 base and V by 2 bases; bases with no gene match: 2. The CDR3 here is CASSPDWGGAETLYF. CDR3 DNA, as far as it was read: TGTGCCAGCTCTCCCGACTGGGGGGGTGCAGAAACGCTGTAT.

Note on this clone: Gene names and germline match the mouse. The observed sequence ends 1 residue before the CDR3 terminus, with the missing tail filled in from the germline J gene. The chain couples TRBV3 to TRBJ2-2, with 8 bases identical to TRBD1. J was trimmed by 4 bases and V by 5 bases; bases with no gene match: 6. This CDR3 has 15 amino acids. Per the germline V gene, CDR1 is SNHLY and CDR2 is FYNGKV (reference sequence). CDR3 protein: CASSRGQGGTGQLYF. The CDR3 bases that were read are TGTGCCAGCAGCCGTGGACAGGGCGGCACCGGGCAGCTCTAC.

The sample holds one count of this clone. The genes are named according to mouse. The observed sequence ends 1 residue before the CDR3 terminus, with the missing tail filled in from the germline J gene. The rearrangement uses TRBV23 and TRBJ2-3; TRBD1 is the table's D call and was not checked against the DNA. The germline gives CDR1 KGHTA, CDR2 FQNQQP. This CDR3 region has 15 residues. CDR3 in amino acids: CSSSLQGSSAETLYF. Partial CDR3 DNA: TGCTCCAGCAGTCTACAGGGGTCTAGTGCAGAAACGCTGTAT.

This clone was found once. The gene names here belong to mouse. The read gets to within 1 residue of the CDR3 end, and the germline J gene fills in the rest. The V call is TRBV23, the J call TRBJ2-1. CDR1 and CDR2 (germline): KGHTA, FQNQQP. This CDR3 spans 13 amino acids. The sequenced part of the CDR3 DNA is TGCTCCAGCAGTCAACAGGGGGGCCCTGAGCAGTTC. Translation gives CSSSQQGGPEQF. The complete CDR3 reads CSSSQQGGPEQFF.

This clone appeared once. The listed genes are named as in mouse. The read ends 1 residue early relative to the CDR3; the germline J gene fills the gap. V gene TRBV16 combines with J gene TRBJ2-4; no definite D call. CDR1 and CDR2 from the germline V gene are SGHSA and FRNQAP. V was clipped by 4 bases and J by 0 bases, with 5 bases between them. There are 13 residues in the CDR3. CDR3 region: CASSWSSQNTLYF. The CDR3 bases that were read are TGTGCAAGCAGCTGGTCTAGTCAAAACACCTTGTAC. The full variable domain, its missing parts supplied by reference TRBV16 and TRBJ2-4, is NAGVIQTPRHKVTGKGQEATLWCEPISGHSAVFWYRQTIVQGLEFLTYFRNQAPIDDSGMPKERFSAQMPNQSHSTLKIQSTQPQDSAVYLCASSWSSQNTLYFGAGTRLSVL.

Details on this clone: Any gene name here is a mouse gene name. The missing CDR3 end, 1 residue past where the read stops, is filled in from the germline J gene. The V and J genes are TRBV14 and TRBJ2-2; D is uncertain. The CDR3 has 11 amino acids. The V gene lost 1 base and the J gene lost 7 bases, with 2 bases spanning the gap. Germline V lookup: CDR1 SGHDT, CDR2 FRDEAV. The CDR3: CASSFGGQLYF. The sequenced part of the CDR3 DNA is TGTGCCAGCAGTTTCGGCGGGCAGCTCTAC.

This clone was detected a few times. Germline and genes: mouse. CDR3 protein: CASSLRDWDYEQYF. The covered CDR3 bases are TGTGCCAGCTCTCTCCGGGACTGGGACTATGAACAGTAC. J is TRBJ2-7 and V is TRBV12-1; 9 positions agree with TRBD2. The read gets to within 1 residue of the CDR3 end, and the germline J gene fills in the rest. The germline V gene has CDR1 SGHSN and CDR2 HYEKVE. The V gene end was trimmed by 0 bases and the J gene end by 3 bases; junction bases not matched to a gene: 2. This CDR3 contains 14 residues.

Remarks on this clone: All gene names here are mouse names. The missing CDR3 end, 1 residue past where the read stops, is filled in from the germline J gene. This chain joins TRBV13-2 and TRBJ1-2; D is perhaps TRBD1 (5 bases). This CDR3 has 15 residues. Deletions cut 7 bases from V and 0 bases from J, with 16 bases between. Germline assignment: CDR1 NNHNN and CDR2 SYGAGS (reference sequence). CDR3 in amino acids: CASSLGTDANSDYTF. The covered CDR3 bases are TGTGCCAGCAGCCTAGGGACCGATGCAAACTCCGACTACACC.

This clone is labeled large. Germline and genes: mouse. The sequence runs out 1 residue before the end of the CDR3; the remainder is reconstructed from the germline J gene. The rearrangement links TRBV14 to TRBJ2-7, with D possibly TRBD2 on 6 matching bases. Germline assignment: CDR1 SGHDT and CDR2 FRDEAV. CDR3 size: 14 residues. The germline V and J ends were trimmed by 2 bases and 4 bases, with 13 bases remaining between them. The covered CDR3 bases are TGTGCCAGCAGTTTGTCCCGGGACTTTTATGAACAGTAC. Residues: CASSLSRDFYEQY. The full CDR3 is CASSLSRDFYEQYF.

This clone was picked up one time. Mouse gene names and germline throughout. The read halts 1 residue ahead of the CDR3 end, with the missing end drawn from the germline J gene. V is TRBV20 and J is TRBJ1-3; D uncertain. This CDR3 region has 14 residues. CDR1 GFQATS and CDR2 STVNSAI come from the germline V gene. The V gene lost 0 bases and the J gene lost 1 base, with 7 bases spanning the gap. This CDR3 reads CGAREGGSGNTLYF. The DNA read from the CDR3 is TGTGGTGCTAGGGAAGGAGGGTCTGGAAATACGCTCTAT.

As concerns this clone: Genes and germline are mouse. The read gets to within 1 residue of the CDR3 end, and the germline J gene fills in the rest. V gene TRBV19 combines with J gene TRBJ1-1; D possibly corresponds to TRBD1 (5 bases). The germline CDR1 and CDR2 sequences are FNHDT and SITEND (reference sequence). This CDR3 region has 13 residues. V was shortened by 1 base and J by 1 base, with 5 bases between the two germline ends. CDR3 DNA (partial): TGTGCCAGCAGTATAAGGGGAAACACAGAAGTCTTC. Its protein is CASSIRGNTEVF. In full, the CDR3 reads CASSIRGNTEVFF.

Comment on this clone: Germline and genes: mouse. The read stops 1 residue short of the end of the CDR3; the missing end is completed from the germline J gene. The chain couples TRBV26 to TRBJ1-2; the D is unclear. V dropped 8 bases and J dropped 3 bases, with 7 bases sitting between them. The germline V gene has CDR1 KGHPV and CDR2 FQNQEV (reference sequence). The CDR3 is 11 amino acids. This CDR3 is CASWSYSDYTF. Incomplete CDR3 DNA: TGTGCCAGCTGGTCATACTCCGACTACACC. Variable domain in full (rest from reference TRBV26 and TRBJ1-2): NSKVIQTPRYLVKGQGQKAKMRCIPEKGHPVVFWYQQNKNNEFKFLINFQNQEVLQQIDMTEKRFSAECPSNSPCSLEIQSSEAGDSALYLCASWSYSDYTFGSGTRLLVI.

On this clone itself: The gene names here belong to mouse. The CDR3 goes on 1 residue after the read ends, and that part is filled in from the germline J gene. V gene TRBV12-2 combines with J gene TRBJ1-5; unclear D gene. CDR1 is SGHLS, CDR2 HYDKME, per germline. The CDR3 runs 13 residues. The ends were cut back, 0 bases at V and 4 bases at J, with 6 bases in the middle. CDR3 region: CASSLRINQAPLF. The part of the CDR3 DNA that was read is TGTGCCAGCTCTCTCAGAATTAACCAGGCTCCGCTT. Full variable domain (remainder filled in from reference TRBV12-2 and TRBJ1-5): NSGVVQSPRYIIKGKGERSILKCIPISGHLSVAWYQQTQGQELKFFIQHYDKMERDKGNLPSRFSVQQFDDYHSEMNMSALELEDSAVYFCASSLRINQAPLFGEGTRLSVL.

This clone is large by share. Germline and genes: mouse. The read falls 1 residue short of the CDR3 end, and the missing part is taken from the germline J gene. The chain has TRBV29 and TRBJ2-2; the match to TRBD2 covers 9 bases. The J segment lost 1 base and the V segment lost 4 bases, leaving 4 bases of the junction unmatched. In germline, CDR1 is MSHET, CDR2 SYDVDS. The CDR3 has 16 amino acids. This chain's CDR3 is CASSYPTGGNTGQLYF. CDR3 bases read: TGTGCTAGCAGTTATCCGACTGGGGGAAACACCGGGCAGCTCTAC.

A note on this clone: These gene names are mouse names. The sequenced CDR3 bases are TGTGCCAGCAGGCCGGGAACAAACACCGGGCAGCTCTAC. It translates to CASRPGTNTGQLY. The full CDR3 reads CASRPGTNTGQLYF. The chain joins TRBV13-3 to TRBJ2-2; D remains ambiguous. The read ends 1 residue before the CDR3 terminus; that terminus is restored from the germline J gene. CDR3 length: 14 residues. V dropped 5 bases and J dropped 0 bases, with 8 bases sitting between them. CDR1 is NNHDY and CDR2 is SYVADS in the germline V gene.

Concerning this clone: Gene and germline names: mouse. Read coverage stops 1 residue before the CDR3 terminus; the germline J gene supplies the remainder. The chain is built from TRBV5 and TRBJ2-5; 9 nucleotides align to TRBD1. Unmatched junction bases numbered 2, after V lost 4 bases and J lost 3 bases. Germline V gene lookup returns CDR1 LGHNA and CDR2 YNLKQL (reference sequence). The CDR3 loop spans 14 amino acids. CDR3 bases read: TGTGCCAGCAGCCTTGGACAGGGGCAAGACACCCAGTAC. Translation gives CASSLGQGQDTQY. The CDR3, in full, reads CASSLGQGQDTQYF.

Worth noting for this clone: Gene names refer to mouse genes. The CDR3 is cut off 1 residue early in the read; its end comes from the germline J gene. This sequence joins TRBV12-1 and TRBJ2-3, with D perhaps given as TRBD1 or TRBD2 (5 bases each). CDR1 is SGHSN, CDR2 HYEKVE, per germline. The V end lost 0 bases, the J end lost 0 bases, and 9 bases lay between the germline ends. This CDR3 spans 15 amino acids. The DNA read from the CDR3 is TGTGCCAGCTCTCTCTCGGGGCCTAGTGCAGAAACGCTGTAT. This translates into CASSLSGPSAETLY. Given in full, the CDR3 is CASSLSGPSAETLYF. Looking up the rest from reference TRBV12-1 and TRBJ2-3 gives the full variable domain: DSGVVQSPRHIIKEKGGRSVLTCIPISGHSNVVWYQQTLGKELKFLIQHYEKVERDKGFLPSRFSVQQFDDYHSEMNMSALELEDSAMYFCASSLSGPSAETLYFGSGTRLTVL.

This clone was seen a few times. Genes and germline come from the mouse. The read terminates 1 residue before the CDR3 end, so the remaining end is supplied by the germline J gene. V usage is TRBV13-1 and J usage is TRBJ2-7, with TRBD2 matching over 10 bases. This CDR3 comprises 14 residues. Germline CDR1 is NSHNY and CDR2 is SYGAGN. V dropped 4 bases and J dropped 3; count of bases not matched to a gene: 4. CDR3 sequence: CASSTTGGHYEQYF. The CDR3 bases that were read are TGTGCCAGCAGTACGACTGGGGGGCACTATGAACAGTAC.

This clone has a handful of counts. Each gene name is a mouse one. The read ends 1 residue before the CDR3 terminus; that terminus is restored from the germline J gene. The chain combines TRBV3 with TRBJ2-7, with TRBD2 matching over 8 bases. The junction had 7 bases not matched to a gene; V was cut back by 5 bases and J by 4 bases. The CDR3 is 14 residues long. Germline-derived CDR1 and CDR2 are SNHLY and FYNGKV (reference sequence). The DNA read from the CDR3 is TGTGCCAGCAGCCCGTCGGGGGGGCGTTATGAACAGTAC. Protein: CASSPSGGRYEQY. The entire CDR3 protein reads CASSPSGGRYEQYF. The complete variable domain, with remaining parts taken from reference TRBV3 and TRBJ2-7, reads GPKVLQIPSHQIIDMGQMVTLNCDPVSNHLYFYWYKQILGQQMEFLVNFYNGKVMEKSKLFKDQFSVERPDGSYFTLKIQPTALEDSAVYFCASSPSGGRYEQYFGPGTRLTVL.

Judged by abundance, this clone is large. Germline and genes here are mouse. The read falls 1 residue short of the CDR3 end, and the missing part is taken from the germline J gene. This chain connects TRBV12-1 to TRBJ2-5, with D perhaps TRBD1 or TRBD2 (5 bases each). Per germline, CDR1 SGHSN and CDR2 HYEKVE. V was shortened by 1 base and J by 3 bases, with 7 bases between the two germline ends. The length of the CDR3 is 13 residues. The CDR3 DNA, read in part, is TGTGCCAGCTCTCTGGGGGTTCAAGACACCCAGTAC. Translation gives CASSLGVQDTQY. The whole CDR3 sequence reads CASSLGVQDTQYF.

Concerning this clone itself: Mouse names are used for the genes. The read comes to an end 1 residue before the CDR3 does, leaving the germline J gene to fill in the end. The chain has TRBV13-1 and TRBJ2-7; a possible D gene is TRBD2 (5 bases). Trimming cost V 0 bases and J 7 bases, with 11 bases left between them. This CDR3 has 13 amino acids. Germline CDR1 and CDR2: NSHNY and SYGAGN. CDR3 sequence reads: CASSDALGWEQYF. Incomplete CDR3 DNA: TGTGCCAGCAGTGATGCATTGGGGTGGGAACAGTAC.

About this clone itself: Germline and genes: mouse. The read is 1 residue too short to cover the CDR3 end, so that end is filled in from the germline J gene. The rearrangement uses TRBV13-1 and TRBJ2-7; the match to TRBD2 covers 9 bases. The germline gives CDR1 NSHNY, CDR2 SYGAGN. After removal of 0 bases from V and 3 bases from J, the junction contained 4 bases not matched to a gene. This CDR3 contains 15 residues. Incomplete CDR3 DNA: TGTGCCAGCAGTGATGGGGACTGGGCCTACTATGAACAGTAC. It codes for CASSDGDWAYYEQY. From start to end, the CDR3 is CASSDGDWAYYEQYF.